The sequence of this TCR beta chain was determined in a study of blood T cell repertoires in COVID-19. The wider study: The samples span acute and convalescent COVID-19 from the United States, Italy and Spain. Sample material is recorded as cDNA or gDNA derived from T cells, B-cell-depleted T cells, or PBMCs.

As processed by the authors: It was from reference gene primer amplification that nucleated cell counts were estimated. The assay was immunoSEQ multiplex PCR, and TCRdb's table has in-frame clones only and misses some. Clone size and V and J calls were adopted from that table, with D and trimming inferred from the DNA. This sample has fewer than 300,000 clones, with about 81% found just once. Seattle cases were enrolled at active infection and followed longitudinally. The sequenced material came from peripheral blood. This sequence originates from a human donor with COVID-19, enrolled during active disease. The donor label of this sample is uncertain.

For the CDR3, the DNA is TGTGCCAGCAGCCGAAATAGAAACTACAATGAGCAGTTCTTC. Residues: CASSRNRNYNEQFF. The rearrangement uses TRBV3-1 (or the pseudogene TRBV3-2) and TRBJ2-1; D remains unclear. The CDR3 has 14 residues. Germline values: CDR1 LGHDT, CDR2 YNNKEL (reference sequence). Trimming took 4 bases from V and 3 from J, leaving 10 bases between them.